This TCR beta chain was sequenced during a study of T cell responses to AZD1222 COVID-19 vaccine. The CDR3 runs 13 residues. V lost 6 bases and J lost 8, with 16 bases in between. Germline values: CDR1 LNHDA, CDR2 SQIVND (reference sequence). Study outcomes and limitations: Vaccination with two AZD1222 doses was followed by a rise in Spike-specific TCR breadth and depth.

Only in-frame clones appear in the TCRdb table, and some are missing; sequencing was by immunoSEQ multiplex PCR. There are 150,000 to 180,000 clones in the sample; roughly 90% occur only once, and less than 3.5% lies in the top ten. To note about this clone: Antigen specificity is unknown.

The chain recombines TRBV19 with TRBJ1-2, with D maybe TRBD1 (6 bases). The source material was peripheral blood, sampled on day 0 of AZD1222 vaccination. This TCR was sampled from an adult in good health. The CDR3 is CASSQPDRRGYTF. Written as DNA, the CDR3 is TGTGCCAGTAGCCAACCCGACAGGAGGGGCTACACCTTC.